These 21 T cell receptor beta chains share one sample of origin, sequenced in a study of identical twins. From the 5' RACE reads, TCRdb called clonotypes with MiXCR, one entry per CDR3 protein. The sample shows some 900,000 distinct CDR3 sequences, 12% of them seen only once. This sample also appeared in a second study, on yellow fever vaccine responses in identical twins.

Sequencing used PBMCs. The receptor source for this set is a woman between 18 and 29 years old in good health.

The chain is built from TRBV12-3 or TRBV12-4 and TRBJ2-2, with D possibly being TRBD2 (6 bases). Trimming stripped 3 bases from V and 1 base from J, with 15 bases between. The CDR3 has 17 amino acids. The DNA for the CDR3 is TGTGCCAGCAGTTTCCCCCCGGAGGGGCTGAACACCGGGGAGCTGTTTTTT. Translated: CASSFPPEGLNTGELFF.

The CDR3 bases are TGCAGTGCTAGAGATGGTCGACTGCAAGACAATGAGCAGTTCTTC. Encoded protein: CSARDGRLQDNEQFF. The V and J genes are TRBV20-1 and TRBJ2-1; unclear D gene. The V gene lost 0 bases and the J gene lost 5 bases, with 14 bases spanning the gap. The germline CDR1 and CDR2 sequences are DFQATT and SNEGSKA (reference sequence). This CDR3 is 15 amino acids long.

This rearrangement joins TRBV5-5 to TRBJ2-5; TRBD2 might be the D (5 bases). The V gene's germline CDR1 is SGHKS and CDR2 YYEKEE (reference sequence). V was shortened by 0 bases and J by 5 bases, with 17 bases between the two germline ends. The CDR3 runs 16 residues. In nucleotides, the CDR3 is TGTGCCAGCAGCTTGGCTTTGGGAGACCCGGGGGAGACCCAGTACTTC. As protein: CASSLALGDPGETQYF. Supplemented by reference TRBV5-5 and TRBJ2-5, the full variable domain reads DAGVTQSPTHLIKTRGQQVTLRCSPISGHKSVSWYQQVLGQGPQFIFQYYEKEERGRGNFPDRFSARQFPNYSSELNVNALLLGDSALYLCASSLALGDPGETQYFGPGTRLLVL.

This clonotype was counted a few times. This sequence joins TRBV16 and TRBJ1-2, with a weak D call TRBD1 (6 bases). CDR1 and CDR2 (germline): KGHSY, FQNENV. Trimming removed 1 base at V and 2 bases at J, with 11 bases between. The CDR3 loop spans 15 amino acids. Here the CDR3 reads CASSQYPGQNYGYTF. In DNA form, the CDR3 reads TGTGCCAGCAGCCAATATCCGGGACAAAACTATGGCTACACCTTC.

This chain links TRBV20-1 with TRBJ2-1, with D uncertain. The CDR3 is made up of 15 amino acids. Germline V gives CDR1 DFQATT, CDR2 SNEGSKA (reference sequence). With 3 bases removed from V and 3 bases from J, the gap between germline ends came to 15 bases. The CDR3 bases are TGCAGTGCTAGCACCGGTACGCGGTACTACAATGAGCAGTTCTTC. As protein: CSASTGTRYYNEQFF.

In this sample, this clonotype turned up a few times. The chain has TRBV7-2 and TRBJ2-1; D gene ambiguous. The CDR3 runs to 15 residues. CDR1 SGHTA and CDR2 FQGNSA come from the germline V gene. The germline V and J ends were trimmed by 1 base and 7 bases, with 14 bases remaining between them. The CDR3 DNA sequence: TGTGCCAGCAGCTTAGATCGGATTTTCAGGAATGAGCAGTTCTTC. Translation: CASSLDRIFRNEQFF.

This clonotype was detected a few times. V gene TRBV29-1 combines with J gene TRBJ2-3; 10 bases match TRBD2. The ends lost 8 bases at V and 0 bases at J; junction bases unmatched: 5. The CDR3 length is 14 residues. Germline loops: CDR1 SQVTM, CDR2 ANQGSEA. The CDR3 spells CSSLAGESTDTQYF. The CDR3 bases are TGCAGCTCCCTAGCGGGAGAGAGCACAGATACGCAGTATTTT.

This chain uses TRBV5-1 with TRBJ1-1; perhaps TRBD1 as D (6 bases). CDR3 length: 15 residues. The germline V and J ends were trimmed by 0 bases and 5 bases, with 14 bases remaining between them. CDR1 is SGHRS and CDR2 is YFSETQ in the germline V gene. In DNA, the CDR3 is TGCGCCAGCAGCTTGGGTGGTTTCGGGACAACTGAAGCTTTCTTT. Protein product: CASSLGGFGTTEAFF.

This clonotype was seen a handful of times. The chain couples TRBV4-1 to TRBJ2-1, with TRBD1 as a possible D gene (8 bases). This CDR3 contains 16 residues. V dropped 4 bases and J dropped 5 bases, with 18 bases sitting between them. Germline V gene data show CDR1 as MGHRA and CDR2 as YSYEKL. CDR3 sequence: CASSLRTGGANNEQFF. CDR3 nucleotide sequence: TGCGCCAGCAGCCTTCGCACAGGGGGGGCAAACAATGAGCAGTTCTTC.

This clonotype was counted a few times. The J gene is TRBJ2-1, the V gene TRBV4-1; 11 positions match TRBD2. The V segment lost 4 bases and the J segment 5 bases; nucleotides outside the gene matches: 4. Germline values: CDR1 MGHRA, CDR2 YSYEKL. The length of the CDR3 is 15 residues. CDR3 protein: CASSPVAGGHNEQFF. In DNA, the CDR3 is TGCGCCAGCAGCCCAGTAGCGGGGGGGCACAATGAGCAGTTCTTC.

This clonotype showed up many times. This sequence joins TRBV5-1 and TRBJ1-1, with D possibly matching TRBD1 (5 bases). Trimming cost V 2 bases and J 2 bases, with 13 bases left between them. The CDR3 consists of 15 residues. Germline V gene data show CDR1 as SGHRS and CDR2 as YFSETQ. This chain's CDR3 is CASSFGAESNTEAFF. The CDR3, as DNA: TGCGCCAGCAGCTTCGGGGCAGAAAGTAACACTGAAGCTTTCTTT.

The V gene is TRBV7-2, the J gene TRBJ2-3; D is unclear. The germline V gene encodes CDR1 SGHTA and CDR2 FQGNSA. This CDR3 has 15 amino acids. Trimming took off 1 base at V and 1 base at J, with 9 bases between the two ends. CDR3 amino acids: CASSLDGTRTDTQYF. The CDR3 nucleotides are TGTGCCAGCAGCTTAGACGGCACTCGCACAGATACGCAGTATTTT.

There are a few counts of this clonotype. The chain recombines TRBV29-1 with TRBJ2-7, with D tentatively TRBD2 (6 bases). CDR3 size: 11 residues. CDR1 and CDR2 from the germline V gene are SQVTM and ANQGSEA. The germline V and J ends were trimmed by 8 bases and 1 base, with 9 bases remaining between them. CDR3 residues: CSPGGSYEQYF. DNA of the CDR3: TGCAGCCCTGGAGGGTCCTACGAGCAGTACTTC.

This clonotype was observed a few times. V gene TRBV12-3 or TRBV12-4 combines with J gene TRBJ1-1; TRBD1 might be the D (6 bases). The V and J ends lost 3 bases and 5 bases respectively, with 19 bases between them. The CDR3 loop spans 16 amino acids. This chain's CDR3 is CASSFSLGQGRTEAFF. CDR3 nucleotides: TGTGCCAGCAGTTTCAGTCTTGGTCAGGGGAGGACTGAAGCTTTCTTT.

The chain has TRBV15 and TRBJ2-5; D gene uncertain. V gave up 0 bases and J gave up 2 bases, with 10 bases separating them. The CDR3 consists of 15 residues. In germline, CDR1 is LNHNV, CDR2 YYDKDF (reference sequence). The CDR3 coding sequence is TGTGCCACCAGCAGAGATAAGACGAGGCAAGAGACCCAGTACTTC. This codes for CATSRDKTRQETQYF.

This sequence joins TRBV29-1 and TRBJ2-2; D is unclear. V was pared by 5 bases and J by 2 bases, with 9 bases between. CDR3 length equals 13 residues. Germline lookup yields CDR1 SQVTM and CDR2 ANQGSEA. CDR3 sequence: CSVRDSNTGELFF. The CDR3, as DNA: TGCAGCGTTCGTGACTCAAACACCGGGGAGCTGTTTTTT.

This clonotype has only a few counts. The DNA for the CDR3 is TGCGCCAGCAGCTTTTTGGTACAGGAGGATTCACCCCTCCACTTT. Translating gives CASSFLVQEDSPLHF. The rearrangement uses TRBV5-1 and TRBJ1-6; weak D call: TRBD1 (5 bases). Germline assignment: CDR1 SGHRS and CDR2 YFSETQ. The CDR3 covers 15 residues. Trimming pared 2 bases from V and 8 bases from J, leaving 14 bases between.

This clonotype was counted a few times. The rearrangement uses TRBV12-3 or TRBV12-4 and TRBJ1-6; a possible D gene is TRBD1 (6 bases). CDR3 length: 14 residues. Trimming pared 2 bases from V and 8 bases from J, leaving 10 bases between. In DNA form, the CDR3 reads TGTGCCAGCAGTTTAAGGGGGGCCTATTCACCCCTCCACTTT. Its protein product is CASSLRGAYSPLHF.

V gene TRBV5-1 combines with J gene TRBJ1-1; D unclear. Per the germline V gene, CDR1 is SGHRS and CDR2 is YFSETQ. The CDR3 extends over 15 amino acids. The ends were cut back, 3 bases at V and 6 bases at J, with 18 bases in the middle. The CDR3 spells CASSSGKGMVAEAFF. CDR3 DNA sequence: TGCGCCAGCAGCTCGGGAAAAGGGATGGTGGCTGAAGCTTTCTTT.

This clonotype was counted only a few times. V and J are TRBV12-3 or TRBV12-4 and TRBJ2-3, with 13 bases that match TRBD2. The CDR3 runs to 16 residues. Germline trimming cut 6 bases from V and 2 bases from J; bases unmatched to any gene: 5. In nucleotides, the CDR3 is TGTGCCAGCAGATCAGGGACTAGCGGGATCACAGATACGCAGTATTTT. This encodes CASRSGTSGITDTQYF.

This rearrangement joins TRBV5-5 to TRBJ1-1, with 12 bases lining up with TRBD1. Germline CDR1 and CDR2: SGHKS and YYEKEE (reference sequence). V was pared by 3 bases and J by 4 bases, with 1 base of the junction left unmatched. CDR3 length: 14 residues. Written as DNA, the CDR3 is TGTGCCAGCAGCTGGGACAGGGGGCGCACTGAAGCTTTCTTT. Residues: CASSWDRGRTEAFF.